The table lists the clone carrying this T cell receptor beta chain with a few counts. These data are taken from a study of T cells in Graves' hyperthyroidism and ophthalmopathy. Amplified regions were TCR beta CDR3 sequences from RNA transcripts. Carried out on the TCR CDR3, a first-round RT-PCR used the HTBI primer set. TCRdb re-analysed the multiplex PCR reads in MiXCR, keeping a single row per CDR3 protein. In the table there are over 200,000 distinct CDR3 sequences, less than 15% of which are singletons. This CDR3 is 17 amino acids long. Germline CDR1 and CDR2: SEHNR and FQNEAQ (reference sequence). V dropped 2 bases and J dropped 2 bases, with 16 bases sitting between them.

V gene TRBV7-9 combines with J gene TRBJ2-4; D possibly corresponds to TRBD1 (7 bases). This receptor was identified in a woman in her thirties or forties with Graves' hyperthyroidism that later progressed to Graves' ophthalmopathy. Sequencing used blood. The CDR3: CASSLSNPGGTKNIQYF. The CDR3 DNA sequence: TGTGCCAGCAGCTTAAGTAACCCAGGGGGGACCAAAAACATTCAGTACTTC.